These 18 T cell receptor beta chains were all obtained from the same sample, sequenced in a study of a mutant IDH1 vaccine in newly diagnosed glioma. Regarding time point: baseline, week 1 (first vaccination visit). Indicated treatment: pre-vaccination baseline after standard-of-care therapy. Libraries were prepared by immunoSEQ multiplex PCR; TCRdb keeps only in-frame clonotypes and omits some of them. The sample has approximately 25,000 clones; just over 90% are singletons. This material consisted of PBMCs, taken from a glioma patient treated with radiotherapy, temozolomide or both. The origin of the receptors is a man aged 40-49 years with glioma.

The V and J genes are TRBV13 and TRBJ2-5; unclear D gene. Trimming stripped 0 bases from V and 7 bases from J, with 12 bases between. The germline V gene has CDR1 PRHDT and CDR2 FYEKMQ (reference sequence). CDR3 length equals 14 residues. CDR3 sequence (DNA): TGTGCCAGCAGCTTAGGCCGGCCTTATGGGACCCAGTACTTC. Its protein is CASSLGRPYGTQYF.

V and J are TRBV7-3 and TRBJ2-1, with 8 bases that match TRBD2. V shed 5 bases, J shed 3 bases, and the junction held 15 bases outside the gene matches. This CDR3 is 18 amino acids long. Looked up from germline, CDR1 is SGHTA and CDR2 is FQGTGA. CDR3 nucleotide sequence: TGTGCCAGCAGCCAAGGCCGGCTAGCGGGCCCTAACTACAATGAGCAGTTCTTC. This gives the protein CASSQGRLAGPNYNEQFF.

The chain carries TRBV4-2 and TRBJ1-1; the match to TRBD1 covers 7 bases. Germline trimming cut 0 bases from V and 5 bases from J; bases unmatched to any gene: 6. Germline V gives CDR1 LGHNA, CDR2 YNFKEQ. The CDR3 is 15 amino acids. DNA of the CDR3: TGTGCCAGCAGCCAAGAAACAGGGGTCGAGACTGAAGCTTTCTTT. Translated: CASSQETGVETEAFF.

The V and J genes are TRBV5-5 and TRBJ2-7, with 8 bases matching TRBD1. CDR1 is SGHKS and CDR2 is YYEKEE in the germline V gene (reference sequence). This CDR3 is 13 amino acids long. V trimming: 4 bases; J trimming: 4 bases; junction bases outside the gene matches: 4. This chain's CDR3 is CASSGTGDYEQYF. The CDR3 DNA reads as TGTGCCAGCAGCGGGACAGGTGATTACGAGCAGTACTTC.

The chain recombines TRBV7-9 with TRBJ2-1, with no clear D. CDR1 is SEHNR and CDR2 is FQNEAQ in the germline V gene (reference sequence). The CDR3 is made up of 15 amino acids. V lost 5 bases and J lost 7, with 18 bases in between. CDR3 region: CASSDPAPARNEQFF. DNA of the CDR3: TGTGCCAGCAGCGATCCGGCACCGGCCAGGAATGAGCAGTTCTTC.

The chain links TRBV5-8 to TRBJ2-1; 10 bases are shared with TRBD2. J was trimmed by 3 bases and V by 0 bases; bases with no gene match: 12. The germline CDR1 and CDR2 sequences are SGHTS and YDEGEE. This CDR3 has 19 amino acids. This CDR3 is CASSLVGLAGATIYNEQFF. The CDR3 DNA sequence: TGTGCCAGCAGCTTGGTGGGCCTAGCGGGAGCTACAATCTACAATGAGCAGTTCTTC. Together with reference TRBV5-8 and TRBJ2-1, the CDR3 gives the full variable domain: EAGVTQSPTHLIKTRGQQATLRCSPISGHTSVYWYQQALGLGLQFLLWYDEGEERNRGNFPPRFSGRQFPNYSSELNVNALELEDSALYLCASSLVGLAGATIYNEQFFGPGTRLTVL.

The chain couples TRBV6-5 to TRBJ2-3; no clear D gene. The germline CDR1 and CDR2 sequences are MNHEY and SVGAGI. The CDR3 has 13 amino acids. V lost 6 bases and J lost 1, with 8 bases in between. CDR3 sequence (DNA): TGTGCCAGCAGCCGGATCCGCACAGATACGCAGTATTTT. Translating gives CASSRIRTDTQYF.

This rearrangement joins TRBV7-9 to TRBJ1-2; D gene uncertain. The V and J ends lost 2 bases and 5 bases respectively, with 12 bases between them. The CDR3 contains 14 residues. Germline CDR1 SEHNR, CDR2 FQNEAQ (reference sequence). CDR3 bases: TGTGCCAGCAGCTTACTCTTGCCGGTTTATGGCTACACCTTC. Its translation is CASSLLLPVYGYTF.

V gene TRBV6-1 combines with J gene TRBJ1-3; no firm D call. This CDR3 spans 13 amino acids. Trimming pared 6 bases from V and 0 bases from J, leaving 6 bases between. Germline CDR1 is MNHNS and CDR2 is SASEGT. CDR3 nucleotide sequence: TGTGCCAGCAGCCGGGACTCTGGAAACACCATATATTTT. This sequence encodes CASSRDSGNTIYF.

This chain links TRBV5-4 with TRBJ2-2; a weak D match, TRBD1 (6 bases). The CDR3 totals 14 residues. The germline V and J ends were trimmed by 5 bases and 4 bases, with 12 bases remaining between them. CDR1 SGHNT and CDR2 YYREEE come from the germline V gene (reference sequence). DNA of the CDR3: TGTGCCAGCAGTTGGGGGCCGGGCACCGGGGAGCTGTTTTTT. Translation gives CASSWGPGTGELFF.

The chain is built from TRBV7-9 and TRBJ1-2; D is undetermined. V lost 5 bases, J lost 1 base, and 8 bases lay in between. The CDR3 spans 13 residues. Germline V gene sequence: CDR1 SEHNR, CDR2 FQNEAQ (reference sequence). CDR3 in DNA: TGTGCCAGCAGCCCCGGACTTAACTATGGCTACACCTTC. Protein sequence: CASSPGLNYGYTF.

Here the CDR3 DNA reads TGTGCCAGCAGTTTACTGCCGGGCGACTATGGCTACACCTTC. It translates to CASSLLPGDYGYTF. The V gene is TRBV28, the J gene TRBJ1-2, with D uncertain. The V end lost 2 bases, the J end lost 3 bases, and 10 bases lay between the germline ends. Germline loops: CDR1 MDHEN, CDR2 SYDVKM. CDR3 length: 14 residues.

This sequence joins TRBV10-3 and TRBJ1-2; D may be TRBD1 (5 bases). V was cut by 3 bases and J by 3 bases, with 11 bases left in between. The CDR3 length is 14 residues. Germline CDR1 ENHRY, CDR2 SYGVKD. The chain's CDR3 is CAISEGTGHYGYTF. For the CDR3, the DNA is TGTGCCATCAGTGAAGGGACTGGCCACTATGGCTACACCTTC.

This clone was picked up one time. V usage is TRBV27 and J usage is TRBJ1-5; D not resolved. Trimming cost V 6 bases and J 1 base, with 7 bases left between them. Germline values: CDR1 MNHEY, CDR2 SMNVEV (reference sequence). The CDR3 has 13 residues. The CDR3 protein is CASRPGSNQPQHF. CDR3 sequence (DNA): TGTGCCAGCAGACCTGGAAGCAATCAGCCCCAGCATTTT.

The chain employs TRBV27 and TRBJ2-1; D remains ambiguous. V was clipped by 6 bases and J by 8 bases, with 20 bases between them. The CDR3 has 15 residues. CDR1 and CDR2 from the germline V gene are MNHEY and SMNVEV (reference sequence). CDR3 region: CASRPNYLLNDEQFF. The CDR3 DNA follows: TGTGCCAGCAGACCTAACTACCTTCTCAACGATGAGCAGTTCTTC.

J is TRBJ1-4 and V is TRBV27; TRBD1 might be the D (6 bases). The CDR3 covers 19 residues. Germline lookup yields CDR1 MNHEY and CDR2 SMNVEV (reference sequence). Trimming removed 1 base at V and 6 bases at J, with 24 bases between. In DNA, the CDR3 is TGTGCCAGCAGTTTATACGCAGGGGCTCCCAAAAGGGGGTATGAAAAACTGTTTTTT. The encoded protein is CASSLYAGAPKRGYEKLFF. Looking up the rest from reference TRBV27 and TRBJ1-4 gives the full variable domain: EAQVTQNPRYLITVTGKKLTVTCSQNMNHEYMSWYRQDPGLGLRQIYYSMNVEVTDKGDVPEGYKVSRKEKRNFPLILESPSPNQTSLYFCASSLYAGAPKRGYEKLFFGSGTQLSVL.

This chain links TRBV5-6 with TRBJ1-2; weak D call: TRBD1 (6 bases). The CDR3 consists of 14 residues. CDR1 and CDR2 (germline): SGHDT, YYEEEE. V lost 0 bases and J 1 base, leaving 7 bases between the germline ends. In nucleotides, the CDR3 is TGTGCCAGCAGCTTGGTACAGGGTAACTATGGCTACACCTTC. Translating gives CASSLVQGNYGYTF. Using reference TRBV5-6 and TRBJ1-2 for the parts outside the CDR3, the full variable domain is DAGVTQSPTHLIKTRGQQVTLRCSPKSGHDTVSWYQQALGQGPQFIFQYYEEEERQRGNFPDRFSGHQFPNYSSELNVNALLLGDSALYLCASSLVQGNYGYTFGSGTRLTVV.

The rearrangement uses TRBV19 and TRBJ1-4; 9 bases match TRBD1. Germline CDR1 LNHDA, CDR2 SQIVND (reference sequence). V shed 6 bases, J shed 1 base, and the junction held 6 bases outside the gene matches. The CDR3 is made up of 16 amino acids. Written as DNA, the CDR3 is TGTGCCAGTAGCCCCCCGGACAGGGGAACTAATGAAAAACTGTTTTTT. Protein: CASSPPDRGTNEKLFF.